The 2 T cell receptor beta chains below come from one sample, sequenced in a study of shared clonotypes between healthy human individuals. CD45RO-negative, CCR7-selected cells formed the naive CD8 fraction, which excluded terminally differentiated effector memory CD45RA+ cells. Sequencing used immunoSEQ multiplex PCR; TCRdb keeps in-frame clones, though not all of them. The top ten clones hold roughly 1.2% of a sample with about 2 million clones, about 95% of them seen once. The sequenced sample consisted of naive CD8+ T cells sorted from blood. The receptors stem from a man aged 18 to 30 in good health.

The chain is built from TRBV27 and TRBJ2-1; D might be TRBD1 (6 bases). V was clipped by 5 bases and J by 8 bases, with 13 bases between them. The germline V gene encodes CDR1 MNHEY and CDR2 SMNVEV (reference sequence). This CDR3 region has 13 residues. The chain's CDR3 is CASSTQGQYEQFF. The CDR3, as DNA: TGTGCCAGCAGTACTCAAGGACAGTATGAGCAGTTCTTC.

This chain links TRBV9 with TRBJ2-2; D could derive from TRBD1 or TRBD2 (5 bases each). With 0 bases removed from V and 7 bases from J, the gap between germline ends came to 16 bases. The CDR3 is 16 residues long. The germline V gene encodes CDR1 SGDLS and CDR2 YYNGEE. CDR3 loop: CASSVASSRDDGELFF. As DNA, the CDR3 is TGTGCCAGCAGCGTAGCTTCAAGCCGGGACGACGGGGAGCTGTTTTTT. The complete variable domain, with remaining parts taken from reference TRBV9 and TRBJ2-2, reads DSGVTQTPKHLITATGQRVTLRCSPRSGDLSVYWYQQSLDQGLQFLIQYYNGEERAKGNILERFSAQQFPDLHSELNLSSLELGDSALYFCASSVASSRDDGELFFGEGSRLTVL.